Below, 11 T cell receptor beta chains from the same sample are listed, as sequenced in a study of blood T cell repertoires in COVID-19. Sequencing was performed with immunoSEQ multiplex PCR; in TCRdb, only in-frame clones are kept and a portion is missing. The repertoire has approximately 15,000 clones, approximately 83% of them found once; the top ten carry 24%. Sequenced sample: peripheral blood. The receptors derive from an older woman with acute or convalescent COVID-19.

CDR3 amino acids: CASSSIRGRFNEQFF. The CDR3 DNA reads TGTGCCAGCAGTTCCATCCGGGGGAGGTTCAATGAGCAGTTCTTC. This chain uses TRBV28 with TRBJ2-1; perhaps TRBD2 as D (6 bases). The CDR3 is 15 amino acids. The V and J ends lost 4 bases and 6 bases respectively, with 16 bases between them. The germline gives CDR1 MDHEN, CDR2 SYDVKM.

V is TRBV28 and J is TRBJ2-2; no firm D call. Trimming removed 5 bases at V and 5 bases at J, with 15 bases between. The CDR3 covers 15 residues. Germline V gives CDR1 MDHEN, CDR2 SYDVKM. CDR3 residues: CASSGILLRTGELFF. The CDR3 nucleotides read TGTGCCAGCAGTGGCATCCTCCTGAGGACCGGGGAGCTGTTTTTT.

The genes are TRBV6-2 or TRBV6-3 and TRBJ1-5, with a weak D call TRBD1 (6 bases). The germline V gene encodes CDR1 MNHEY and CDR2 SVGEGT. The CDR3 has 17 residues. Between the trimmed V and J ends, which lost 4 bases and 6 bases, there was a span of 22 bases. The chain's CDR3 is CASSLGSRGGWVQPQHF. The CDR3 DNA follows: TGTGCCAGCAGTTTGGGATCCCGGGGGGGCTGGGTTCAGCCCCAGCATTTT.

This chain uses TRBV11-2 with TRBJ2-5; D not certain. CDR1 and CDR2 from the germline V gene are SGHAT and FQNNGV. The germline V and J ends were trimmed by 3 bases and 2 bases, with 7 bases remaining between them. This CDR3 spans 13 amino acids. The CDR3: CASSFYQQETQYF. CDR3 DNA sequence: TGTGCCAGCAGCTTTTACCAGCAAGAGACCCAGTACTTC.

This clone was counted once. CDR3 in DNA: TGTGCCAGTACCGCGGGGCGAAAGAACACTGAAGCTTTCTTT. It translates to CASTAGRKNTEAFF. The chain uses TRBV19 and TRBJ1-1, with D maybe TRBD1 (5 bases). The V and J ends lost 7 bases and 1 base respectively, with 13 bases between them. Germline V lookup: CDR1 LNHDA, CDR2 SQIVND (reference sequence). The CDR3 spans 14 residues.

This clone was detected only once. The chain recombines TRBV12-5 with TRBJ2-5, with 9 bases identical to TRBD1. The CDR3 is made up of 16 amino acids. Germline trimming cut 2 bases from V and 3 bases from J; bases unmatched to any gene: 7. From germline, CDR1 is LGHNT and CDR2 FRNRAP. The CDR3: CASGLRPGQGKETQYF. The CDR3 coding sequence is TGTGCTAGTGGTTTGAGGCCGGGACAGGGAAAAGAGACCCAGTACTTC.

In this sample, this clone turned up once. This chain connects TRBV19 to TRBJ2-7, with 12 bases matching TRBD1. V gave up 4 bases and J gave up 0 bases; unmatched junction bases: 13. Per the germline V gene, CDR1 is LNHDA and CDR2 is SQIVND (reference sequence). CDR3 length: 19 amino acids. CDR3 nucleotides: TGTGCCAGTAGTAGCCCGGGACAGGGGGCCAACAAAGTCTCCTACGAGCAGTACTTC. Its translation is CASSSPGQGANKVSYEQYF.

The gene calls are TRBV27 and TRBJ1-6; D gene uncertain. Trimming took 3 bases from V and 13 from J, leaving 22 bases between them. The CDR3 totals 16 residues. The germline gives CDR1 MNHEY, CDR2 SMNVEV (reference sequence). The CDR3 DNA is TGTGCCAGCAGTTTCCACTCGACCTCAAGCTCAGGCCCCCTCCACTTT. Its translation is CASSFHSTSSSGPLHF.

The chain carries TRBV7-6 and TRBJ1-1; 7 positions match TRBD1. Germline V CDR1 and CDR2: SGHVS, FNYEAQ. The trim removed 5 bases at V and 3 bases at J, leaving 6 bases unmatched. This CDR3 has 14 residues. CDR3 region: CASSPWDRYTEAFF. The DNA for the CDR3 is TGTGCCAGCAGCCCCTGGGACAGATACACTGAAGCTTTCTTT.

The chain carries TRBV7-8 and TRBJ1-2; D not certain. Germline V CDR1 and CDR2: SGHVS, FQNEAQ. V was cut by 4 bases and J by 1 base, with 7 bases left in between. The CDR3 has 13 amino acids. The chain's CDR3 is CASSSGFNYGYTF. The DNA of the CDR3 is TGTGCCAGCAGCTCAGGATTTAACTATGGCTACACCTTC.

The rearrangement joins TRBV3-1 (or the pseudogene TRBV3-2) to TRBJ2-2, with D perhaps matching TRBD1 (6 bases). Trimming took 0 bases from V and 5 from J, leaving 16 bases between them. The CDR3 has 17 residues. Germline V gene sequence: CDR1 LGHDT, CDR2 YNNKEL (reference sequence). The CDR3 DNA follows: TGTGCCAGCAGCCAAGATCGTGGGGGCCTTTATACCGGGGAGCTGTTTTTT. As protein: CASSQDRGGLYTGELFF.